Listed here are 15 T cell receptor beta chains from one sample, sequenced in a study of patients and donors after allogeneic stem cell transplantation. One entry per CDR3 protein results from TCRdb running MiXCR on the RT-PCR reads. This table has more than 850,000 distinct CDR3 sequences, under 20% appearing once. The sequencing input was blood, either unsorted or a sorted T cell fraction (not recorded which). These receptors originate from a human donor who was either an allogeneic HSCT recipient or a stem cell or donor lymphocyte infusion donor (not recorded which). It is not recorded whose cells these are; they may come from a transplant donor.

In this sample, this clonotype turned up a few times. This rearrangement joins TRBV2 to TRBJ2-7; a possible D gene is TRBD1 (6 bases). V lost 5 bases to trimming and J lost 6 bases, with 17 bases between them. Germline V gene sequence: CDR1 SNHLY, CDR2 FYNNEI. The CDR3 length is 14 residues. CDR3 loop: CASSRAQGSSEQYF. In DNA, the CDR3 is TGTGCCAGCAGTCGCGCACAGGGATCGAGCGAGCAGTACTTC.

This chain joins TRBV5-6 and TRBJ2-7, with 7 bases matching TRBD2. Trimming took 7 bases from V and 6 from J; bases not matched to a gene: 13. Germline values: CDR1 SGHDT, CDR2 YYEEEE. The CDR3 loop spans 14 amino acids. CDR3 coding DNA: TGTGCCAGCTTCCCTTTGGCGGGGGTAGCCGAGCAGTACTTC. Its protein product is CASFPLAGVAEQYF.

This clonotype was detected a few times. The CDR3 region is CASSELSGMAFF. The CDR3 DNA reads TGTGCCAGCAGTGAATTATCGGGTATGGCTTTCTTT. The gene calls are TRBV25-1 and TRBJ1-1; D uncertain. This CDR3 is 12 amino acids long. Germline CDR1 MGHDK, CDR2 SYGVNS. With 1 base removed from V and 11 bases from J, the gap between germline ends came to 11 bases.

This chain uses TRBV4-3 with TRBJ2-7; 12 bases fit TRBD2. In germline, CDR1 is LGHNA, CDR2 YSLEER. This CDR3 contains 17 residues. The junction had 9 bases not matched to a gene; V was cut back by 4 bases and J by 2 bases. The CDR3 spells CASSRQLAGGVTYEQYF. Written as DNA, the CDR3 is TGCGCCAGCAGCCGTCAACTAGCGGGGGGAGTGACCTACGAGCAGTACTTC.

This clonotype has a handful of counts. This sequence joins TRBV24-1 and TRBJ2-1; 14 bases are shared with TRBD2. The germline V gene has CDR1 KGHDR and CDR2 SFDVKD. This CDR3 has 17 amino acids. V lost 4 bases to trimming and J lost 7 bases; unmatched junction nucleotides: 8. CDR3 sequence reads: CATSESGLAGVINEQFF. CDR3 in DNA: TGTGCCACCAGTGAGTCGGGACTAGCGGGAGTGATTAATGAGCAGTTCTTC.

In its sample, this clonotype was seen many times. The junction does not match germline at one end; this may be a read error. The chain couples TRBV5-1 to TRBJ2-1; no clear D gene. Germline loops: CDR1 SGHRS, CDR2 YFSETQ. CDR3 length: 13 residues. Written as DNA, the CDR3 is TGTGCCAGCAGCTTAGCCGCAAACAATGAGCAGTTCTTC. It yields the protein CASSLAANNEQFF.

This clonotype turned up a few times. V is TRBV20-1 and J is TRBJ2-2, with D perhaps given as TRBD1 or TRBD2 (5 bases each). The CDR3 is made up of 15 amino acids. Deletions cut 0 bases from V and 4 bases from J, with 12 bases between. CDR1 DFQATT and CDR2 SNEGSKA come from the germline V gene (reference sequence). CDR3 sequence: CSAREVQGPTGELFF. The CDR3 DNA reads TGCAGTGCTAGAGAGGTCCAGGGACCCACCGGGGAGCTGTTTTTT.

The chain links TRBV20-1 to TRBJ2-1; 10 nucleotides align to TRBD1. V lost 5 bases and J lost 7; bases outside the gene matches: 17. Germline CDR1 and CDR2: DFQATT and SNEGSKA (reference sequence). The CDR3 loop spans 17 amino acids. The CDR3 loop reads CSAWTPPGTGAKNEQFF. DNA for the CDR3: TGCAGTGCTTGGACCCCCCCCGGGACAGGGGCAAAGAATGAGCAGTTCTTC.

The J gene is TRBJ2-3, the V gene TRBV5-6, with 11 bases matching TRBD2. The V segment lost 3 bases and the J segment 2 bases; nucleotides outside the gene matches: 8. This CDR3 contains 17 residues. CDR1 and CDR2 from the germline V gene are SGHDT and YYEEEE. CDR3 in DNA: TGTGCCAGCAGCTCGATCGGGACTAGCGGTACCACAGATACGCAGTATTTT. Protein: CASSSIGTSGTTDTQYF.

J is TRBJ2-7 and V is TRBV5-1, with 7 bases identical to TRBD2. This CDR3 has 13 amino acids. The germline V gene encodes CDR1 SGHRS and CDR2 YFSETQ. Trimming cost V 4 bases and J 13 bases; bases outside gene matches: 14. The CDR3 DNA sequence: TGCGCCAGCAGCCCGAAAGGGAGCGGGGTAATTTACTTC. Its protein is CASSPKGSGVIYF.

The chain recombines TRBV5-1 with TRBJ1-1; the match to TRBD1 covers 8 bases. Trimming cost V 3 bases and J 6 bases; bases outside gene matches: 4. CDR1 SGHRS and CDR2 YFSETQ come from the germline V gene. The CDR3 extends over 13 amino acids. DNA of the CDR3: TGCGCCAGCAGCTGGACAGGGTCGGCTGAAGCTTTCTTT. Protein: CASSWTGSAEAFF.

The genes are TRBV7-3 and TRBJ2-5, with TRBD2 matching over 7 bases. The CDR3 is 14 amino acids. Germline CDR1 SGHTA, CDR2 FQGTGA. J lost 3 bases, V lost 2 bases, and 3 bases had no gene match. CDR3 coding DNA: TGTGCCAGCAGCTTATTACGGGGGGAAGAGACCCAGTACTTC. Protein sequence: CASSLLRGEETQYF.

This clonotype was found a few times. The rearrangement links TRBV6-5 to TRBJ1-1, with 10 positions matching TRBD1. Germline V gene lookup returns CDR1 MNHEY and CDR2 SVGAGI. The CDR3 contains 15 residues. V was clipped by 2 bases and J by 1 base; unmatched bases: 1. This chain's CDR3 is CASSYRDRGNTEAFF. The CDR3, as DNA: TGTGCCAGCAGTTACCGGGACAGGGGGAACACTGAAGCTTTCTTT.

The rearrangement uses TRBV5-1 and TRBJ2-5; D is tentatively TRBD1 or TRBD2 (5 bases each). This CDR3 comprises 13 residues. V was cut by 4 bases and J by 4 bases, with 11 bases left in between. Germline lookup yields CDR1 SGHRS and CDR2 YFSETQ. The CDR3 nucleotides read TGCGCCAGCAGCCGAGGGGTCTCAGAGACCCAGTACTTC. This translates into CASSRGVSETQYF.

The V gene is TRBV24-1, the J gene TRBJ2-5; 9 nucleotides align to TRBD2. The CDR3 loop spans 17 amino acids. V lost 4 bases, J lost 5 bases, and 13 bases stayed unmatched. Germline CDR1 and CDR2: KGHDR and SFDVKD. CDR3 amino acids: CATSDTRLAEGGETQYF. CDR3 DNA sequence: TGTGCCACCAGTGACACTAGACTAGCGGAGGGGGGGGAGACCCAGTACTTC.